The 26 T cell receptor beta chains presented below share a single source sample, sequenced in a study of naive and memory T cell subsets. Alpha and beta constant region primers primed reverse transcription for blood and skin samples. TCRdb used MiXCR to reprocess the 5' RACE reads, holding one entry per CDR3 protein. The sample carries roughly 26,000 distinct CDR3 sequences, under 30% recorded once. Whole blood, 2 to 2.5 ml, came from adult healthy volunteers. These receptors were taken from a female donor in good health.

The rearrangement links TRBV6-1 to TRBJ1-1, with D tentatively TRBD1 (5 bases). The germline gives CDR1 MNHNS, CDR2 SASEGT. Trimming left V 7 bases short and J 1 base short, with 13 bases between. CDR3 length: 14 residues. This CDR3 is CASTPGGWNTEAFF. CDR3 in DNA: TGTGCCAGCACCCCGGGGGGATGGAACACTGAAGCTTTCTTT.

This chain links TRBV7-2 with TRBJ2-1; perhaps TRBD2 as D (6 bases). With 1 base removed from V and 15 bases from J, the gap between germline ends came to 16 bases. This CDR3 has 13 residues. CDR1 is SGHTA, CDR2 FQGNSA, per germline. The CDR3 protein is CASSLEMGGIRFF. In DNA form, the CDR3 reads TGTGCCAGCAGCTTAGAGATGGGAGGTATAAGGTTCTTC.

Comment on this clonotype: This sequence may be a read error, since a much larger clone differs from it by one base. V is TRBV25-1 and J is TRBJ1-3; possibly TRBD1 for D (5 bases). This CDR3 is built from 14 residues. In germline, CDR1 is MGHDK, CDR2 SYGVNS. The CDR3 sequence: CARSVQESGNTIYF. In DNA form, the CDR3 reads TGTGCCAGAAGTGTACAGGAATCCGGAAACACCATATATTTT.

This clonotype is labeled as medium-sized. V is TRBV29-1 and J is TRBJ1-1, with D possibly TRBD1 on 5 matching bases. Germline V gene sequence: CDR1 SQVTM, CDR2 ANQGSEA. The V and J ends lost 6 bases and 0 bases respectively, with 11 bases between them. The CDR3 is 13 amino acids. This CDR3 reads CSVRGSMNTEAFF. The DNA for the CDR3 is TGCAGCGTGAGGGGCAGCATGAACACTGAAGCTTTCTTT.

The chain's CDR3 is CASQTGSGNTIYF. CDR3 in DNA: TGCGCCAGCCAGACAGGCTCTGGAAACACCATATATTTT. This chain links TRBV5-1 with TRBJ1-3; tentatively, D is TRBD1 (6 bases). This CDR3 has 13 residues. Deletions cut 7 bases from V and 0 bases from J, with 8 bases between. CDR1 and CDR2 from the germline V gene are SGHRS and YFSETQ.

A word on this clonotype: This sequence may be a read error, since a much larger clone differs from it by one base. V usage is TRBV6-5 and J usage is TRBJ1-2; D is unclear. Germline CDR1 reads MNHEY; CDR2 reads SVGAGI. The length of the CDR3 is 15 residues. DNA of the CDR3: TGTGCCAGCAGGGAGACCGGTAGAGAGAACTATGGCGACACCTTC. Its protein product is CASRETGRENYGDTF.

This clonotype was observed a single time. The chain joins TRBV29-1 to TRBJ2-2; TRBD2 matches 8 bases. Germline V gene lookup returns CDR1 SQVTM and CDR2 ANQGSEA. Trimming removed 7 bases from V and 0 bases from J; junction bases left unmatched: 1. The CDR3 covers 13 residues. The CDR3 coding sequence is TGCAGCGGTAGCGGGACGAACACCGGGGAGCTGTTTTTT. The encoded protein is CSGSGTNTGELFF.

This clonotype came up a few times. This rearrangement joins TRBV29-1 to TRBJ2-3; 8 nucleotides agree with TRBD2. CDR1 is SQVTM and CDR2 is ANQGSEA in the germline V gene. The CDR3 totals 15 residues. V lost 3 bases to trimming and J lost 0 bases; unmatched junction nucleotides: 5. CDR3 region: CSVEGTRKSTDTQYF. The CDR3 DNA reads as TGCAGCGTTGAGGGGACTAGGAAAAGCACAGATACGCAGTATTTT.

In its sample, this clonotype is medium-sized. This rearrangement joins TRBV18 to TRBJ1-3, with no clear D. Trimming shortened V by 0 bases and J by 3 bases, and 9 bases separated the two germline ends. Germline values: CDR1 KGHSH, CDR2 LQKENI. The CDR3 totals 15 residues. CDR3 residues: CASSPPSSLGNTIYF. The CDR3 DNA is TGTGCCAGCTCACCACCGTCGAGTCTTGGAAACACCATATATTTT.

At least ten counts were recorded for this clonotype. J is TRBJ2-7 and V is TRBV13, with 7 positions matching TRBD1. The trim removed 3 bases at V and 4 bases at J, leaving 6 bases unmatched. The CDR3 runs to 14 residues. Germline V gene sequence: CDR1 PRHDT, CDR2 FYEKMQ (reference sequence). DNA for the CDR3: TGTGCCAGCAGCTTCGACGACAGGGCTTACGAGCAGTACTTC. It codes for CASSFDDRAYEQYF.

J is TRBJ2-3 and V is TRBV29-1; 9 bases align to TRBD2. The CDR3 has 15 residues. CDR1 is SQVTM, CDR2 ANQGSEA, per germline. J lost 2 bases, V lost 4 bases, and 7 bases had no gene match. The CDR3 here is CSVGAGGPYTDTQYF. The CDR3 DNA reads as TGCAGCGTTGGGGCGGGGGGGCCGTACACAGATACGCAGTATTTT.

The rearrangement uses TRBV25-1 and TRBJ2-7, with no clear D. Trimming cost V 5 bases and J 0 bases, with 5 bases left between them. The CDR3 contains 12 residues. Germline CDR1 reads MGHDK; CDR2 reads SYGVNS. CDR3 sequence: CASSTASYEQYF. CDR3 nucleotides: TGTGCCAGCAGTACGGCCTCCTACGAGCAGTACTTC.

This clonotype is labeled medium-sized. This chain connects TRBV7-9 to TRBJ1-5, with 9 bases identical to TRBD1. The CDR3 totals 15 residues. After removal of 5 bases from V and 4 bases from J, the junction contained 6 bases not matched to a gene. CDR1 is SEHNR, CDR2 FQNEAQ, per germline (reference sequence). In DNA form, the CDR3 reads TGTGCCAGCAGCCGGGGACAGGGCGCGAATCAGCCCCAGCATTTT. It yields the protein CASSRGQGANQPQHF.

In this sample, this clonotype turned up many times. DNA of the CDR3: TGTGCCAGCAGCCAAGAGGGACAGACGGATACGCAGTATTTT. It yields the protein CASSQEGQTDTQYF. The chain combines TRBV14 with TRBJ2-3, with 7 bases lining up with TRBD1. This CDR3 has 14 amino acids. Germline assignment: CDR1 SGHDN and CDR2 FVKESK. V was pared by 0 bases and J by 6 bases, with 3 bases of the junction left unmatched.

This clonotype was seen ten or more times. The V call is TRBV7-7, the J call TRBJ2-5, with a possible D match to TRBD2 (5 bases). CDR3 length: 15 amino acids. V dropped 4 bases and J dropped 5 bases, with 17 bases sitting between them. The germline V gene encodes CDR1 SSHAT and CDR2 FNYEAQ (reference sequence). CDR3 protein: CASSSHLLAGETQYF. As DNA, the CDR3 is TGTGCCAGCAGCTCCCATCTCTTGGCGGGCGAGACCCAGTACTTC.

This chain links TRBV6-5 with TRBJ1-2, with TRBD1 matching over 7 bases. The germline V gene encodes CDR1 MNHEY and CDR2 SVGAGI. V was pared by 6 bases and J by 2 bases, with 6 bases of the junction left unmatched. The CDR3 extends over 14 amino acids. Here the CDR3 reads CASRRQGENYGYTF. The DNA of the CDR3 is TGTGCCAGCAGGAGACAGGGCGAGAACTATGGCTACACCTTC.

This clonotype was picked up many times. V gene TRBV29-1 combines with J gene TRBJ2-3; tentatively, D is TRBD1 or TRBD2 (7 bases each). The germline gives CDR1 SQVTM, CDR2 ANQGSEA. This CDR3 contains 12 residues. The V and J ends lost 4 bases and 4 bases respectively, with 9 bases between them. This chain's CDR3 is CSVAGGADTQYF. CDR3 bases: TGCAGCGTTGCAGGGGGGGCAGATACGCAGTATTTT.

The chain is built from TRBV20-1 and TRBJ1-6; TRBD1 aligns across 10 bases. The CDR3 runs to 13 residues. CDR1 is DFQATT and CDR2 is SNEGSKA in the germline V gene (reference sequence). Trimming took 6 bases from V and 7 from J; bases not matched to a gene: 3. The chain's CDR3 is CSADRGPNSPLHF. The CDR3 bases are TGCAGTGCCGACAGGGGGCCGAATTCACCCCTCCACTTT.

This clonotype appeared many times. The rearrangement links TRBV11-3 to TRBJ1-1; a weak D match, TRBD1 (6 bases). Germline CDR1 and CDR2: SGHNT and YENEEA. The ends were cut back, 4 bases at V and 4 bases at J, with 10 bases in the middle. This CDR3 has 13 amino acids. CDR3 amino acids: CASSSTGSTEAFF. CDR3 sequence (DNA): TGTGCCAGCAGCTCAACAGGGAGCACTGAAGCTTTCTTT.

This clonotype has only a few counts. The V call is TRBV20-1, the J call TRBJ2-5; TRBD2 matches at 10 bases. Germline V gives CDR1 DFQATT, CDR2 SNEGSKA (reference sequence). Trimming at V came to 3 bases and at J to 5 bases, leaving 6 bases not matched to a gene. The CDR3 totals 14 residues. CDR3 residues: CSASLLAGVETQYF. Here the CDR3 DNA reads TGCAGTGCTAGTCTTCTAGCGGGAGTTGAGACCCAGTACTTC.

By sample share, this clonotype is medium-sized. The chain's CDR3 is CASSRSSQGATGELFF. The CDR3 DNA is TGTGCCAGCAGCCGATCGAGTCAGGGTGCCACCGGGGAGCTGTTTTTT. The V call is TRBV12-3 or TRBV12-4, the J call TRBJ2-2; a possible D gene is TRBD1 (5 bases). The V and J ends lost 6 bases and 4 bases respectively, with 18 bases between them. There are 16 residues in the CDR3.

The table lists this clonotype with many counts. The chain is built from TRBV20-1 and TRBJ1-1, with D possibly TRBD1 on 5 matching bases. Germline values: CDR1 DFQATT, CDR2 SNEGSKA (reference sequence). The CDR3 extends over 14 amino acids. Trimming removed 3 bases at V and 4 bases at J, with 15 bases between. CDR3: CSASVDPGLTEAFF. DNA for the CDR3: TGCAGTGCTAGCGTGGACCCGGGGCTCACTGAAGCTTTCTTT.

As for this clonotype: A much larger clone differs by one base, so this may be a read error. This CDR3 reads CASSLPGNYGYTF. In DNA form, the CDR3 reads TGTGCCAGCAGCTTACCAGGAAACTATGGCTACACCTTC. The genes are TRBV5-5 and TRBJ1-2; D unclear. In germline, CDR1 is SGHKS, CDR2 YYEKEE (reference sequence). CDR3 length: 13 amino acids. V lost 2 bases to trimming and J lost 2 bases, with 7 bases between them. Supplemented by reference TRBV5-5 and TRBJ1-2, the full variable domain reads DAGVTQSPTHLIKTRGQQVTLRCSPISGHKSVSWYQQVLGQGPQFIFQYYEKEERGRGNFPDRFSARQFPNYSSELNVNALLLGDSALYLCASSLPGNYGYTFGSGTRLTVV.

In its sample, this clonotype is medium-sized. This rearrangement joins TRBV20-1 to TRBJ2-7; TRBD1 might be the D (6 bases). The CDR3 is 13 residues long. Germline lookup yields CDR1 DFQATT and CDR2 SNEGSKA (reference sequence). V was pared by 3 bases and J by 6 bases, with 15 bases between. The CDR3 is CSASEGVRVEQYF. As DNA, the CDR3 is TGCAGTGCTAGCGAGGGGGTTCGGGTCGAGCAGTACTTC.

The CDR3 protein is CSAIERTQDGYTF. CDR3 nucleotides: TGCAGTGCTATAGAACGGACCCAAGATGGCTACACCTTC. The gene calls are TRBV20-1 and TRBJ1-2; D gene uncertain. V lost 4 bases, J lost 6 bases, and 15 bases lay in between. This CDR3 has 13 residues. CDR1 is DFQATT and CDR2 is SNEGSKA in the germline V gene (reference sequence).

This clonotype was recorded once. This chain joins TRBV6-2 or TRBV6-3 and TRBJ2-5; the D call may be TRBD1 or TRBD2 (5 bases each). The V gene lost 0 bases and the J gene lost 6 bases, with 17 bases spanning the gap. The CDR3 has 16 amino acids. Germline values: CDR1 MNHEY, CDR2 SVGEGT. The CDR3 is CASSYSGTIQRQTQYF. The CDR3 nucleotides read TGTGCCAGCAGTTACTCGGGGACCATCCAGCGGCAGACCCAGTACTTC.